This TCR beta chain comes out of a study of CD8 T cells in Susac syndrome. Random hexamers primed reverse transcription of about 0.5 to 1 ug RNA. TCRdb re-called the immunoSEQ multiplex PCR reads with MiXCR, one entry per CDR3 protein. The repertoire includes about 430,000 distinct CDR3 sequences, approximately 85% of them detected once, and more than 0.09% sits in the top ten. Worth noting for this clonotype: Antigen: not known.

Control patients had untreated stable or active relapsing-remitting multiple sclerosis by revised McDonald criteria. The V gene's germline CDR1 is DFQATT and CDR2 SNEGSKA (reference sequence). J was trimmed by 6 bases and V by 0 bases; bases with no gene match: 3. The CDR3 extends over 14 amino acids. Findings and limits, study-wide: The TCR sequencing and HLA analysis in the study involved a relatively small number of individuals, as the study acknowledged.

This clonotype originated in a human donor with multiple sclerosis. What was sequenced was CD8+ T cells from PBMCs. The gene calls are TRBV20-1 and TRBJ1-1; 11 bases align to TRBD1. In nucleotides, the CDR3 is TGCAGTGCTAGAGATCGGACAGGGGGCCCTGAAGCTTTCTTT. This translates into CSARDRTGGPEAFF.